This TCR beta chain is drawn from a study of PD-1 blockade in classical Hodgkin lymphoma. TCRdb keeps only in-frame clones here, not all; method: immunoSEQ multiplex PCR. The data contain fewer than 45,000 clones, about 88% of them singletons. Germline assignment: CDR1 SGHRS and CDR2 YFSETQ. V shed 1 base and J shed 3 bases, with 13 bases lying between them. The CDR3 is made up of 15 amino acids. Relapses following autologous stem cell transplantation were seen in all patients, with brentuximab vedotin exposure varying. This receptor was taken from a human donor with classical Hodgkin lymphoma. The chain is built from TRBV5-1 and TRBJ1-1, with D possibly being TRBD1 (5 bases). Sample: peripheral blood mononuclear cells (PBMCs), taken before the second cycle of nivolumab. The CDR3 reads CASSLTRLGDTEAFF. The DNA for the CDR3 is TGCGCCAGCAGCTTGACCAGGTTGGGGGACACTGAAGCTTTCTTT.